The present T cell receptor beta chain was sequenced within a study of blood T cell repertoires in COVID-19. The germline gives CDR1 MGHRA, CDR2 YSYEKL. The CDR3 length is 15 residues. Germline trimming cut 2 bases from V and 3 bases from J; bases unmatched to any gene: 4. TCRdb's table, derived via immunoSEQ multiplex PCR, lists solely in-frame clones and lacks some. The sample has 200,000 to 300,000 clones, roughly 88% seen once; the top ten hold over 1%. V is TRBV4-1 and J is TRBJ2-7; 10 bases match TRBD2. This receptor was identified in a middle-aged woman with acute COVID-19. The source material was PBMCs or T cells enriched from blood (not recorded which). CDR3 nucleotides: TGCGCCAGCAGCCAATTTTCTAGCGGGAGCTACGAGCAGTACTTC. This gives the protein CASSQFSSGSYEQYF.